These T cell receptor beta chains were read from a single sample in a study of T cells in Graves' hyperthyroidism and ophthalmopathy. Each CDR3 protein gets one entry after TCRdb re-called the multiplex PCR reads with MiXCR. The profile shows about 180,000 distinct CDR3 sequences, 15% to 20% of them singletons. The sample consisted of blood. These receptors all stem from a woman between 50 and 59 years old with Graves' hyperthyroidism. Each CDR3 is given with its conserved first and last residue. D genes are given only for firm matches. Clone size appears in some rows only: once, few, many, or a class for an expanded clone.

V	D	J	size	DNA	CDR3
TRBV9	-	TRBJ1-1	many	TGTGCCAGCAGCGTAGAAGTCCCAGGGGACACTGAAGCTTTCTTT	CASSVEVPGDTEAFF
TRBV7-9	TRBD2	TRBJ2-5	many	TGTGCCAGCAGCCCGACTAGCGGGGGTGAGACCCAGTACTTC	CASSPTSGGETQYF
TRBV12-3/TRBV12-4	-	TRBJ2-2	many	TGTGCCAGCAGTTTAAGGGGGGCCGACACCGGGGAGCTGTTTTTT	CASSLRGADTGELFF
TRBV6-5	-	TRBJ1-1	many	TGTGCCAGCAGTTACTCGGGACCGTTCCACACTGAAGCTTTCTTT	CASSYSGPFHTEAFF
TRBV24-1	TRBD2	TRBJ2-7	-	TGTGCCACCAGTGATTTCTCTGCGGGAGGGGAGGAGCAGTACTTC	CATSDFSAGGEEQYF
TRBV12-3/TRBV12-4	-	TRBJ1-2	many	TGTGCCAGCAACAAAGTGGCCGTAGACTACACCTTC	CASNKVAVDYTF
TRBV5-1	TRBD1	TRBJ2-5	-	TGCGCCAGCAGCTTGGGGACCGGGACAGGATACCAAGAGACCCAGTACTTC	CASSLGTGTGYQETQYF
TRBV3-1	-	TRBJ1-1	many	TGTGCCAGCAGGGCAAGGCGTAACACTGAAGCTTTCTTT	CASRARRNTEAFF
TRBV6-6	TRBD2	TRBJ2-7	many	TGTGCCAGCAGTTACTCGCGGGGGAACGAGCAGTACTTC	CASSYSRGNEQYF
TRBV28	-	TRBJ1-2	-	TGTGCCAGCACCTCCTCCCCGGGTGTTAACTATGGCTACACCTTC	CASTSSPGVNYGYTF
TRBV6-2/TRBV6-3	TRBD1	TRBJ2-1	many	TGTGCCAGCAGACAATGGACAGGGACGGTCTACAATGAGCAGTTCTTC	CASRQWTGTVYNEQFF
TRBV4-2	TRBD2	TRBJ2-2	-	TGTGCCAGCAGCCAAGTCGCTAGCGGGGCTACCGGGGAGCTGTTTTTT	CASSQVASGATGELFF
TRBV5-1	-	TRBJ2-2	-	TGCGCCAGCAGCTTCGTAGCGGCGAACACCGGGGAGCTGTTTTTT	CASSFVAANTGELFF
TRBV27	-	TRBJ1-4	many	TGTGCCAGCAGTTTATATTTCTCAACTAATGAAAAACTGTTTTTT	CASSLYFSTNEKLFF
TRBV9	-	TRBJ2-7	-	TGTGCCAGCAGTGTGGGGCAGGGGTTGGCGTACGAGCAGTACTTC	CASSVGQGLAYEQYF
TRBV4-1	-	TRBJ2-3	few	TGCGCCAGCAGCCAATTGGCGGGGGCGATCACAGATACGCAGTATTTT	CASSQLAGAITDTQYF
TRBV2	-	TRBJ2-7	-	TGTGCCAGCAGTGAAGCTCGCAGGGACGAGCAGTACTTC	CASSEARRDEQYF
TRBV4-1	-	TRBJ2-7	few	TGCGCCAGCAGCCCCGGGTCACCCTACGAGCAGTACTTC	CASSPGSPYEQYF
TRBV20-1	-	TRBJ1-4	few	TGCAGTGCCCCCAGTGGGGTAGCGTATGAAAAACTGTTTTTT	CSAPSGVAYEKLFF
TRBV5-4	-	TRBJ2-7	few	TGTGCCAGCAGCCTAGGGGGGAAATCCTACGAGCAGTACTTC	CASSLGGKSYEQYF
TRBV27	TRBD2	TRBJ2-1	-	TGTGCCAGCAGTCCTAGCGGGAGGGTATATGAGCAGTTCTTC	CASSPSGRVYEQFF
TRBV6-2/TRBV6-3	TRBD1	TRBJ1-1	-	TGTGCCAGCAAGGGACAGGGGGATGCTGAAGCTTTCTTT	CASKGQGDAEAFF
TRBV9	-	TRBJ1-4	many	TGTGCCAGCAGCGTAAGGGGGGACGTGGCTAATGAAAAACTGTTTTTT	CASSVRGDVANEKLFF
TRBV5-6	-	TRBJ1-2	-	TGTGCCAGCAGACCGCAGGATCTCTATGGCTACACCTTC	CASRPQDLYGYTF
TRBV7-9	-	TRBJ2-3	-	TGTGCCAGCAGCTTGGCGCGGGGATCCTCAGATACGCAGTATTTT	CASSLARGSSDTQYF
TRBV11-2	-	TRBJ2-1	once	TGTGCCAGCAGCCCCCCGGGTCGTTACAATGAGCAGTTCTTC	CASSPPGRYNEQFF
TRBV15	-	TRBJ1-4	many	TGTGCCACCAGCCGAGATCATGGACAGCTCAATGAAAAACTGTTTTTT	CATSRDHGQLNEKLFF
TRBV4-1	-	TRBJ2-3	-	TGCGCCAGCAGCCAAGGGACCCGGGGGTTTGAAGATACGCAGTATTTT	CASSQGTRGFEDTQYF
TRBV28	-	TRBJ2-7	-	TGTGCCAGCAGTTTACCCGGGCCCGAGCAGTACTTC	CASSLPGPEQYF
TRBV9	TRBD2	TRBJ2-1	-	TGTGCCAGCAGCGTTAGCGGGAGCTCCTACAATGAGCAGTTCTTC	CASSVSGSSYNEQFF
TRBV3-1	-	TRBJ1-6	many	TGTGCCAGCAGCTTATACGGCGGTAATTCACCCCTCCACTTT	CASSLYGGNSPLHF
TRBV20-1	TRBD1	TRBJ1-3	-	TGCAGTGCCACCTTACGCGCAGACAGGGAAACCATATATTTT	CSATLRADRETIYF
TRBV27	-	TRBJ2-1	many	TGTGCCAGCAGCCTAGACCCACCCAGTTACAATGAGCAGTTCTTC	CASSLDPPSYNEQFF
TRBV30	-	TRBJ2-1	-	TGTGCCTGGAGTGTACTGCAGGACTACAATGAGCAGTTCTTC	CAWSVLQDYNEQFF
TRBV4-1	TRBD1	TRBJ2-5	-	TGCGCCAGCAGCCAACAAAAACCGACTTGGGGACAGGGGGGAGAGACCCAGTACTTC	CASSQQKPTWGQGGETQYF
TRBV29-1	-	TRBJ2-1	-	TGCGGCGGGGTGGGAACAGTAAACAATGAGCAGTTCTTC	CGGVGTVNNEQFF
TRBV4-1	-	TRBJ1-1	few	TGCGCCAGCAGCCAGGGAGTGGGACCAGAGAACACTGAAGCTTTCTTT	CASSQGVGPENTEAFF
TRBV19	-	TRBJ2-1	many	TGTGCCAGTAGACAGGGTAGCTCCTACAATGAGCAGTTCTTC	CASRQGSSYNEQFF
TRBV5-1	-	TRBJ2-1	many	TGCGCCAGCAGCTTGGCACCCCAGGCAACAGGTGGCTCCTACAATGAGCAGTTCTTC	CASSLAPQATGGSYNEQFF
TRBV3-1	-	TRBJ1-2	many	TGTGCCAGCAGCCAGCCCACTAGGGGGGCACTTGGCTACACCTTC	CASSQPTRGALGYTF
TRBV4-1	TRBD1	TRBJ1-1	many	TGCGCCAGCAGCTTGGACAGGGTCACTGAAGCTTTCTTT	CASSLDRVTEAFF
TRBV7-9	TRBD1	TRBJ1-5	many	TGTGCCAGCAGCCCCACAGGGGGCGCGGGCAATCAGCCCCAGCATTTT	CASSPTGGAGNQPQHF
TRBV6-2/TRBV6-3	TRBD2	TRBJ2-1	many	TGTGCCAGCAGCCTTCTTTCCCTAGCGGCCCTTAGAGACAATGAGCAGTTCTTC	CASSLLSLAALRDNEQFF
TRBV7-6	-	TRBJ2-2	many	TGTGCCAGCAGCGCCGTGGGTGGGGCCAACACCGGGGAGCTGTTTTTT	CASSAVGGANTGELFF